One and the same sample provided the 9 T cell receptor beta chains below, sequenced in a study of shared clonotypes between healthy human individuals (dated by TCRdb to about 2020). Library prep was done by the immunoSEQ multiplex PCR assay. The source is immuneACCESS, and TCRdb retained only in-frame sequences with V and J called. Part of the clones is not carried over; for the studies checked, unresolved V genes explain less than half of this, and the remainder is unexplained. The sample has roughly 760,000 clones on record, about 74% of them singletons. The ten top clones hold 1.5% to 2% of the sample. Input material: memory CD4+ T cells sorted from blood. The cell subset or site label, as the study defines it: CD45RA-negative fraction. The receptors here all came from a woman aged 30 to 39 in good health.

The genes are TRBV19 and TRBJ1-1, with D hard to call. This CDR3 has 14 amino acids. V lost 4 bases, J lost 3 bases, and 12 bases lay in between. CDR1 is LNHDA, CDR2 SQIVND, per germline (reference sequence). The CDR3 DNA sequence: TGTGCCAGTAGTAGAGGAACGTTGGACACTGAAGCTTTCTTT. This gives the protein CASSRGTLDTEAFF.

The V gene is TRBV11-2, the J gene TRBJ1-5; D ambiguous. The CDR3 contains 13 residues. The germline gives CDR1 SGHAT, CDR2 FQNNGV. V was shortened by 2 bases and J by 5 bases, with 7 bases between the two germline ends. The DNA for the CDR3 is TGTGCCAGCAGCTTACAGGTGGATCAGCCCCAGCATTTT. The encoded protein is CASSLQVDQPQHF.

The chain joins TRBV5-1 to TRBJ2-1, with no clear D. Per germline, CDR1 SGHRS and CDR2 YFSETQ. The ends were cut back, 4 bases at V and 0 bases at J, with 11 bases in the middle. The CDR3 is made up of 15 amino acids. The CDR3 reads CASSTDSGSYNEQFF. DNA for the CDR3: TGCGCCAGCAGCACCGACTCGGGCTCCTACAATGAGCAGTTCTTC.

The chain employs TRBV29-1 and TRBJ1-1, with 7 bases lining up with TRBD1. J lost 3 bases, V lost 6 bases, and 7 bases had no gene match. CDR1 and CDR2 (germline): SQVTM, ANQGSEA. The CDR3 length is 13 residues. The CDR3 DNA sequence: TGCAGCGTAAGCAGGGGGTTGGACACTGAAGCTTTCTTT. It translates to CSVSRGLDTEAFF.

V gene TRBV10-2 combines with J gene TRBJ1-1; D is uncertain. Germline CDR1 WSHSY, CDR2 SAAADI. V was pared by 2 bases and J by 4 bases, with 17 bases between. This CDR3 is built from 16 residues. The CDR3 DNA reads TGCGCCAGCAGTGAGGTTTTCGGGTCGGGTCTCACTGAAGCTTTCTTT. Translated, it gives CASSEVFGSGLTEAFF.

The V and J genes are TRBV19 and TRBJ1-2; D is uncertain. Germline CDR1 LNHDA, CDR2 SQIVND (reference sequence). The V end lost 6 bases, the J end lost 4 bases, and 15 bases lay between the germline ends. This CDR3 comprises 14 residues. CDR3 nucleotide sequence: TGTGCCAGTAGAGGTGTTTTGTTCAGCTATGGCTACACCTTC. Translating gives CASRGVLFSYGYTF.

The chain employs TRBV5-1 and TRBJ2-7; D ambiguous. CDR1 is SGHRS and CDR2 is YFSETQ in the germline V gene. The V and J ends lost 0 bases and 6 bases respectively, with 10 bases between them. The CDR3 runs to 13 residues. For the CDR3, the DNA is TGCGCCAGCAGCTTGGGTGCTGTAGGCGAGCAGTACTTC. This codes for CASSLGAVGEQYF.

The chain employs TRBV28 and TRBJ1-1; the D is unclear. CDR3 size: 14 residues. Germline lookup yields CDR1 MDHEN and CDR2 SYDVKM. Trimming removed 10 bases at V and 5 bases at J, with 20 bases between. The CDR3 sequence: CATHVVGGWTEAFF. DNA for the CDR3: TGTGCCACCCACGTAGTAGGCGGGTGGACTGAAGCTTTCTTT.

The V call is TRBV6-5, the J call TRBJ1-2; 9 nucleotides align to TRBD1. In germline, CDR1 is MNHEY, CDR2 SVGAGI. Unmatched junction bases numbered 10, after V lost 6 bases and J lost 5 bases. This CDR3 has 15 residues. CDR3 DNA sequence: TGTGCCAGCAGACCAACGGACAGGGGACCTTATGGCTACACCTTC. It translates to CASRPTDRGPYGYTF.